The count of the clone carrying this T cell receptor (beta chain) is one. This record comes from a study of cytomegalovirus exposure and HLA in healthy donors. Sequenced by immunoSEQ multiplex PCR; TCRdb stores in-frame clones only, minus some. The sample contains some 140,000 clones, approximately 84% of which appear only once. The CDR3 extends over 15 amino acids. Germline lookup yields CDR1 SGHTA and CDR2 FQGNSA. The V gene end was trimmed by 0 bases and the J gene end by 8 bases; junction bases not matched to a gene: 7. The source material was PBMCs. The chain links TRBV7-2 to TRBJ2-3; 8 bases align to TRBD2. The TCR comes from a woman under 40 in good health and CMV-seronegative. The DNA of the CDR3 is TGTGCCAGCAGCTTAGCGCCCGGGACTAGTTTTACGCAGTATTTT. Residues: CASSLAPGTSFTQYF. Drawing the rest from reference TRBV7-2 and TRBJ2-3, the complete variable domain is GAGVSQSPSNKVTEKGKDVELRCDPISGHTALYWYRQSLGQGLEFLIYFQGNSAPDKSGLPSDRFSAERTGGSVSTLTIQRTQQEDSAVYLCASSLAPGTSFTQYFGPGTRLTVL.